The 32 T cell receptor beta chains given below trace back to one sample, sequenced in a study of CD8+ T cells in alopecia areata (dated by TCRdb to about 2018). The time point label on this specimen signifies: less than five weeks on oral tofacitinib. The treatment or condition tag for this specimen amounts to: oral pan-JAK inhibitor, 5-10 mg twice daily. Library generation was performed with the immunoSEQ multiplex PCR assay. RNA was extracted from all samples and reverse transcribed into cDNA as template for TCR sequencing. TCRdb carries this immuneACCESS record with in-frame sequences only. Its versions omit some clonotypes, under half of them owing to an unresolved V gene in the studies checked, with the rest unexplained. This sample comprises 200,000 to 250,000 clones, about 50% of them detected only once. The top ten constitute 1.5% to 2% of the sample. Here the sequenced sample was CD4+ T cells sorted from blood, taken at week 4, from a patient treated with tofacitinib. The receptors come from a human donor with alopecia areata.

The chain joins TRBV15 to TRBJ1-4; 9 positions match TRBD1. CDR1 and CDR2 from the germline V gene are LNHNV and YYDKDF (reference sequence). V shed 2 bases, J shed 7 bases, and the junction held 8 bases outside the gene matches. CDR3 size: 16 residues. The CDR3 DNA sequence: TGTGCCACCAGCAGACAAGGGACAGGGCTGAGTGAAAAACTGTTTTTT. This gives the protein CATSRQGTGLSEKLFF.

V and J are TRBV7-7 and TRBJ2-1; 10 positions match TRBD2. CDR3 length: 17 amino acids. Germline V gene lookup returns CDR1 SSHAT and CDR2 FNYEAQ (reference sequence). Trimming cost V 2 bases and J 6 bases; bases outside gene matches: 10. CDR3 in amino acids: CASSLTAGGPSGNEQFF. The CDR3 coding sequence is TGTGCCAGCAGCTTAACAGCGGGGGGGCCCTCGGGCAATGAGCAGTTCTTC.

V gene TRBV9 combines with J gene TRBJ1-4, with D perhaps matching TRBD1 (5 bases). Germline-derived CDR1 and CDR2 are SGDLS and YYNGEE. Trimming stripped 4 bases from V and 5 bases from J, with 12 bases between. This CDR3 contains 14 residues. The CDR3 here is CASSRGNGNEKLFF. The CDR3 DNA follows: TGTGCCAGCAGCCGGGGGAATGGAAATGAAAAACTGTTTTTT.

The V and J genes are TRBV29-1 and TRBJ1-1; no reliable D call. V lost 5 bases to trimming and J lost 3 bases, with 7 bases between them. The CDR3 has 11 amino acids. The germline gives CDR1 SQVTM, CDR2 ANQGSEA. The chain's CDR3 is CSVQPYTEAFF. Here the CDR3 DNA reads TGCAGCGTTCAGCCCTACACTGAAGCTTTCTTT.

As DNA, the CDR3 is TGTGCCAGCAGCCGCGGACAGTCCCTAGATACGCAGTATTTT. Its protein is CASSRGQSLDTQYF. This chain links TRBV6-5 with TRBJ2-3; tentative D call: TRBD1 (6 bases). V lost 6 bases, J lost 5 bases, and 15 bases lay in between. The CDR3 consists of 14 residues. The germline CDR1 and CDR2 sequences are MNHEY and SVGAGI.

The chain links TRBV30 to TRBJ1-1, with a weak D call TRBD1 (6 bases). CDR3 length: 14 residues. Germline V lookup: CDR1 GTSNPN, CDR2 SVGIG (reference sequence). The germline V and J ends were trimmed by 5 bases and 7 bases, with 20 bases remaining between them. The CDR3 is CAWESLGGKGEAFF. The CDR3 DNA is TGTGCCTGGGAGTCTCTAGGGGGAAAGGGTGAAGCTTTCTTT.

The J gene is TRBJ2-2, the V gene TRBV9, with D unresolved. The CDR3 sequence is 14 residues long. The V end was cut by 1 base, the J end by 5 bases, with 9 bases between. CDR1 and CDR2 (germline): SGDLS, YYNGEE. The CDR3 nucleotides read TGTGCCAGCAGCGTACTCGAATGGACCGGGGAGCTGTTTTTT. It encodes CASSVLEWTGELFF.

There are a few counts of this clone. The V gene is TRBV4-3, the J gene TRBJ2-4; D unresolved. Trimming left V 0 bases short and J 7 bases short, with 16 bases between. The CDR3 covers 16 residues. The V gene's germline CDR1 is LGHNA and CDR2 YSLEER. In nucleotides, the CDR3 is TGCGCCAGCAGCCAAGATAGTAACGCAGGTGGGAACATTCAGTACTTC. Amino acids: CASSQDSNAGGNIQYF.

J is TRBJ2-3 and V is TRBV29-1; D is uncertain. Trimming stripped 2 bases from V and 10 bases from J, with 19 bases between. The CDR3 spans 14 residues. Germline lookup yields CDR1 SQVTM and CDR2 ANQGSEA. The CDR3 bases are TGCAGCGTTGAATGGTACCCGACGGCCCGAGCGCAGTATTTT. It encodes CSVEWYPTARAQYF.

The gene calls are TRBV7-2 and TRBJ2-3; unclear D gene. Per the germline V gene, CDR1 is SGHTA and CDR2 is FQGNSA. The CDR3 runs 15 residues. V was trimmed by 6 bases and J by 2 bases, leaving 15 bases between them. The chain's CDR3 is CASRAGPLVTDTQYF. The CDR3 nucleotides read TGTGCCAGCAGGGCAGGACCTCTTGTCACAGATACGCAGTATTTT.

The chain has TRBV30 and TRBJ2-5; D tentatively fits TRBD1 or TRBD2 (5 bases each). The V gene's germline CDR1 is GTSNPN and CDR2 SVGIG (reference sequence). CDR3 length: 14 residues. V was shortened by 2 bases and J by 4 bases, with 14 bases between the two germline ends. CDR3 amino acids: CAWSTDTGLETQYF. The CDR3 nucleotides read TGTGCCTGGAGTACGGACACGGGATTAGAGACCCAGTACTTC.

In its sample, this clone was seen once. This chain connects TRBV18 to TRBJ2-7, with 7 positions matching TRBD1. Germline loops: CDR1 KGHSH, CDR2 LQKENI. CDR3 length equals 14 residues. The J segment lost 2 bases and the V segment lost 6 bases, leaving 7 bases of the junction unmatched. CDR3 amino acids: CASSPGTAPYEQYF. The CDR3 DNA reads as TGTGCCAGCTCCCCCGGGACAGCTCCCTACGAGCAGTACTTC.

Here the CDR3 DNA reads TGTGCCAGCAGCCCCGGTGGTCTTTTGAGTACTGAAGCTTTCTTT. It translates to CASSPGGLLSTEAFF. This chain connects TRBV7-9 to TRBJ1-1; the D is unclear. This CDR3 spans 15 amino acids. Trimming left V 5 bases short and J 5 bases short, with 18 bases between. CDR1 and CDR2 (germline): SEHNR, FQNEAQ (reference sequence).

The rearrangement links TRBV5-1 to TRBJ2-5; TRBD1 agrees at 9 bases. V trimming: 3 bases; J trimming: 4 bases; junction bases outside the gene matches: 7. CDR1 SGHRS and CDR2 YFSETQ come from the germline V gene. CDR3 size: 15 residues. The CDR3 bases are TGCGCCAGCAGCTCCGGGACAGGGATCAGAGAGACCCAGTACTTC. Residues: CASSSGTGIRETQYF.

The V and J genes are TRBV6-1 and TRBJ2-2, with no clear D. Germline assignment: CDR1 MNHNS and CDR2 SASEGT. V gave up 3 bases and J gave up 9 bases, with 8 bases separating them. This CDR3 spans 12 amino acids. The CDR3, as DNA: TGTGCCAGCAGTGACGGCTTTCGGGAGCTGTTTTTT. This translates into CASSDGFRELFF.

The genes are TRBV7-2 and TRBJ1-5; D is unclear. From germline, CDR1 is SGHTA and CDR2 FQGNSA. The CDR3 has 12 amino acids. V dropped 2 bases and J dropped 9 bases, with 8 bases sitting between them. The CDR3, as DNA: TGTGCCAGCAGCTTAAACGGTGGGCCCCAGCATTTT. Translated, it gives CASSLNGGPQHF.

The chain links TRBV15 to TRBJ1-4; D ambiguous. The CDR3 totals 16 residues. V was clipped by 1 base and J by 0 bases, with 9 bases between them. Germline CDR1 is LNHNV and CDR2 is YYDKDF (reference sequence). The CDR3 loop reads CATSRVGRATNEKLFF. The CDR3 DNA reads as TGTGCCACCAGCAGAGTCGGACGAGCAACTAATGAAAAACTGTTTTTT.

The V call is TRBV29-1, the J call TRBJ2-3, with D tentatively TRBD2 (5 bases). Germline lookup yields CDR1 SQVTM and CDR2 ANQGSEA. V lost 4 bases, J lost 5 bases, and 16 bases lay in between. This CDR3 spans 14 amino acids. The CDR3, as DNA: TGCAGCGTTGGAATGAGGCTAGCTGTAGATACGCAGTATTTT. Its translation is CSVGMRLAVDTQYF.

The CDR3 spells CASSEGQGENNSPLHF. In DNA, the CDR3 is TGTGCCAGCAGCGAAGGACAGGGGGAAAATAATTCACCCCTCCACTTT. The genes are TRBV7-9 and TRBJ1-6; 10 bases match TRBD1. CDR3 length: 16 amino acids. Per the germline V gene, CDR1 is SEHNR and CDR2 is FQNEAQ (reference sequence). V lost 5 bases, J lost 5 bases, and 6 bases stayed unmatched.

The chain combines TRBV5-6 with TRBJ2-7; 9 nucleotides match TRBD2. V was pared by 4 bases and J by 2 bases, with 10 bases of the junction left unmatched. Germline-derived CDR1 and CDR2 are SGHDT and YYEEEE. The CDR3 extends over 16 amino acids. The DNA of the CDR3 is TGTGCCAGCAGCCCGGCGTTGCGGGGGGGAACCTACGAGCAGTACTTC. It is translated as CASSPALRGGTYEQYF.

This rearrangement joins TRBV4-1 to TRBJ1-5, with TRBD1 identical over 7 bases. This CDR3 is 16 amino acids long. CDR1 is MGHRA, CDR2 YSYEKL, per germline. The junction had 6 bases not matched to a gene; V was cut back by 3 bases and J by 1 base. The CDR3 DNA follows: TGCGCCAGCAGCCAGCAGGGGGGAATAAGCAATCAGCCCCAGCATTTT. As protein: CASSQQGGISNQPQHF.

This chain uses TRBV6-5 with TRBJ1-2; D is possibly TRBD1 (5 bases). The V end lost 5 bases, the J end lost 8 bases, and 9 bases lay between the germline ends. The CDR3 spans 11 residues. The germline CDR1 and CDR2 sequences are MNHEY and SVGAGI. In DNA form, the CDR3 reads TGTGCCAGCAGTACGGGGCAGGGCTACACCTTC. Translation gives CASSTGQGYTF.

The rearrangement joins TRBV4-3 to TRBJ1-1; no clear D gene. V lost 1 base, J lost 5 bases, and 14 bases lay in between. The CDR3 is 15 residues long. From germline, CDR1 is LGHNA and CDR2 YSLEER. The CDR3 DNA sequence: TGCGCCAGCAGCCAAGTAAAAGGATCCCCGACTGAAGCTTTCTTT. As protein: CASSQVKGSPTEAFF.

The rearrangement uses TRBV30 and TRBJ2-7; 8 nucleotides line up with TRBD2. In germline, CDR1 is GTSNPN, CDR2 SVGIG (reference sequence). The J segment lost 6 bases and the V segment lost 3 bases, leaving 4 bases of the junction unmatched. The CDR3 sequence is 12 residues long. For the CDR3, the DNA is TGTGCCTGGAGCCCGGGGGGGTCCGAGCAGTACTTC. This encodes CAWSPGGSEQYF.

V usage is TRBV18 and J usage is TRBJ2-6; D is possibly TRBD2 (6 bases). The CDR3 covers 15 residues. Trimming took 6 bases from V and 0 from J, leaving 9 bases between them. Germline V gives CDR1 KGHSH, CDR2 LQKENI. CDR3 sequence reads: CASSQDYSGANVLTF. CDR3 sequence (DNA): TGTGCCAGCTCCCAGGACTACTCTGGGGCCAACGTCCTGACTTTC.

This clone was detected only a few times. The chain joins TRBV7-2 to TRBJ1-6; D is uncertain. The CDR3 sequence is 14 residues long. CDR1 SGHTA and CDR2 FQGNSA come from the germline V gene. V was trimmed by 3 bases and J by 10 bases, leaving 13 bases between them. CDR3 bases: TGTGCCAGCAGCTTGGGCAGGAATGCATCACCCCTCCACTTT. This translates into CASSLGRNASPLHF.

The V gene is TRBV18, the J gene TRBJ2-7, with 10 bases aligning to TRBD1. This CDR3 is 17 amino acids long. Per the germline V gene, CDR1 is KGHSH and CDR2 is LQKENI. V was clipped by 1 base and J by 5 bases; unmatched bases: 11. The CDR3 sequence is CASSPLPPGQGPHEQYF. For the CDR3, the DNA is TGTGCCAGCTCACCACTACCTCCGGGACAGGGGCCCCACGAGCAGTACTTC.

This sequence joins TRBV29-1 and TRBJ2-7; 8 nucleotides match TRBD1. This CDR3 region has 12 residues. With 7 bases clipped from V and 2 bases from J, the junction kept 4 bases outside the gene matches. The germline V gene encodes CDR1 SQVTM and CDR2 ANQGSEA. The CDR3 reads CSARTGTYEQYF. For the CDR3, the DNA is TGCAGCGCAAGGACAGGGACCTACGAGCAGTACTTC.

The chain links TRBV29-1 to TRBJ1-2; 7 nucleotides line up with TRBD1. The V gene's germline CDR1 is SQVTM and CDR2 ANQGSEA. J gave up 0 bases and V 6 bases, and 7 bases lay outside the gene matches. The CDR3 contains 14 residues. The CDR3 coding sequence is TGCAGCGTCCGGGACAGCCTTACTAACTATGGCTACACCTTC. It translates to CSVRDSLTNYGYTF. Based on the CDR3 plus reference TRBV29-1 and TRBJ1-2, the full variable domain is SAVISQKPSRDICQRGTSLTIQCQVDSQVTMMFWYRQQPGQSLTLIATANQGSEATYESGFVIDKFPISRPNLTFSTLTVSNMSPEDSSIYLCSVRDSLTNYGYTFGSGTRLTVV.

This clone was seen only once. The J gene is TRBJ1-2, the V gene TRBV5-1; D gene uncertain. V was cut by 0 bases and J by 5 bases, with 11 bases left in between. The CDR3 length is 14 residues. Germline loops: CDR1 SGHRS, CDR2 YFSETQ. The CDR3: CASSLEALPYGYTF. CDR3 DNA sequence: TGCGCCAGCAGCTTGGAGGCATTGCCGTATGGCTACACCTTC.

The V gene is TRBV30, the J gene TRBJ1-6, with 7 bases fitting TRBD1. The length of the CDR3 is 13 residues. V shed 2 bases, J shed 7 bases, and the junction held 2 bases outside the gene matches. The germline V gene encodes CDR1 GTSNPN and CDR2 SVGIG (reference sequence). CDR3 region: CAWSPTGNSPLHF. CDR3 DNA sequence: TGTGCCTGGAGTCCGACAGGGAATTCACCCCTCCACTTT.

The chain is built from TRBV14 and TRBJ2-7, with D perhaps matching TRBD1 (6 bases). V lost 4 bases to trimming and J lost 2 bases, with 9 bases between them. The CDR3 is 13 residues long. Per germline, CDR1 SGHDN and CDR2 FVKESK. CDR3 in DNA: TGTGCCAGCAGCCCCGGACAGCCCTACGAGCAGTACTTC. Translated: CASSPGQPYEQYF. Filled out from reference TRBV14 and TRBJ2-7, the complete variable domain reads EAGVTQFPSHSVIEKGQTVTLRCDPISGHDNLYWYRRVMGKEIKFLLHFVKESKQDESGMPNNRFLAERTGGTYSTLKVQPAELEDSGVYFCASSPGQPYEQYFGPGTRLTVT.